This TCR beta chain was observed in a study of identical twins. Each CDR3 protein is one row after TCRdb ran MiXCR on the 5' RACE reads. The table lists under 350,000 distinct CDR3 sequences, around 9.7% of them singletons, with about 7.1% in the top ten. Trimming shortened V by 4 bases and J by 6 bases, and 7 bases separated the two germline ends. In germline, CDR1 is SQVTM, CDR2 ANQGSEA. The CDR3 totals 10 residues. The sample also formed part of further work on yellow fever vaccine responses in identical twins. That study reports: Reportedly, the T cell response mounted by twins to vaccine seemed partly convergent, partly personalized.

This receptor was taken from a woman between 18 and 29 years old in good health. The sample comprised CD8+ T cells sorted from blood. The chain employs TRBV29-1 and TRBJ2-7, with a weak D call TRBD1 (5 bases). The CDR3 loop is CSVVTAEQYF. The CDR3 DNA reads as TGCAGCGTTGTGACAGCCGAGCAGTACTTC.